The T cell receptor (beta chain) under discussion was sequenced for a study of spatial heterogeneity in lung cancer (dated by TCRdb to about 2019). About the investigation overall: More beta-chain than alpha-chain transcripts were consistently detected, likely reflecting higher beta-chain transcript abundance. In tumor regions, TCR transcript counts showed a strong correlation with a T cell transcriptional module score from matched bulk RNA-seq. In the raw uncorrected reads, each unique combination of TCR and UMI appeared on average more than ten times. In non-small cell lung cancer, the study quantitatively compared TCR alpha and beta repertoires across several tumor regions, matched nontumor lung, and blood. TCR repertoire features were related to nonsynonymous mutation counts determined by whole-exome sequencing of tumor tissue. At surgery, some 220 tumor regions, 64 matched nontumor lung samples and 56 PBMC samples were TCR-sequenced for both alpha and beta chains.

The sample's time point label, in plain terms: sample taken at primary tumor resection. Samples were obtained from approximately 76 patients with early-stage, untreated non-small cell lung cancer from the lung TRACERx cohort. Without any cell sorting, TCR sequencing was performed on whole RNA extracted either from tumor and nontumor lung tissue or from cryopreserved PBMC samples. Patients were selected for TCR sequencing only if sufficient RNA was available from at least two tumor regions. Before being selected, tumor and adjacent nontumor lung specimens were reviewed by a lung pathologist. Deletion took 4 bases off V and 0 bases off J, with a span of 12 bases between the germline ends. From the cysteine up to the phenylalanine, the CDR3 has a length of 16 residues. Only the CDR3 region is kept as DNA, spanning 48 bases read in frame from base 1. Taken from the germline V gene (reference sequence), the CDR1 and CDR2 loops are SEHNR and FQNEAQ.

This clonotype is medium-sized (0.01 to 0.1%). The specificity of this receptor is unknown. The record has no base qualities; no much larger clone is one base away. A library made for alpha chains picked up this beta chain off target, so its size means little. Broad study findings and their caveats: A correlation was observed between the number of expanded intratumoral alpha and beta TCRs and the tumor nonsynonymous mutation count. Additional single-cell paired TCR alpha and beta sequencing was considered necessary to confirm, at a functional level, the hypothesis that regional TCRs recognize regional mutations. Estimated TCR-seq coverage of tumor T cells was only roughly 7% for alpha chains and about 12% for beta chains. The count of ubiquitous expanded TCRs correlated with the count of ubiquitous nonsynonymous mutations, and the count of regional expanded TCRs correlated with the count of regional nonsynonymous mutations.

Library method: 5' RACE. Sequencing relied on a NextSeq 500. To allow correction of PCR and sequencing errors, the TCR library protocol tagged every TCR cDNA molecule with a unique molecular identifier. Regarding the original processing steps: TCR identification, UMI-based error correction and CDR3 extraction were all carried out with Decombinator tools. Expanded TCRs were defined as those above a frequency of 2 per 1,000, corresponding to the top 1% of the tumor frequency distribution. Expanded tumor TCRs statistically deemed absent (corrected P<0.05) from at least one tumor region were classed as regional, and all other expanded tumor TCRs were classed as ubiquitous. Rényi diversity was computed with the R vegan package after subsampling each repertoire 100 times to 5,000 TCRs. CDR3 similarity networks were built from amino acid triplet string-kernel similarity, with CDR3s being connected when pairwise similarity was above 0.82. Clones were called with MiXCR by TCRdb after fastp trimmed the public reads at Q25, and only in-frame beta chains were retained. Every entry covers one CDR3 protein and lists the most common genes and DNA from its rows. It is TCRdb's table, rather than the study itself, that gives the V and J calls and clone size. In this sample the table shows fewer than 8,500 distinct CDR3 sequences, more than 7% of which occur a single time. The ten largest clones capture about 4.2% of the sample.

This TCR came from a male donor with early-stage non-small cell lung cancer. The material sequenced was lung tumor tissue, taken at surgery. The chain employs TRBV7-9 and TRBJ1-4, with the D segment identity uncertain. The nucleotides read TGTGCCAGCAGCTCGGCGGACGCGTCAACTAATGAAAAACTGTTTTTT. It codes for CASSSADASTNEKLFF.